The 10 T cell receptor beta chains listed next were all sequenced from one sample in a study of identical twins. Via MiXCR, TCRdb re-called the 5' RACE reads, giving one row per CDR3 protein. The table includes approximately 1.8 million distinct CDR3 sequences, less than 40% detected once. The source material was cord blood. Receptor source: a newborn girl in good health.

V and J are TRBV6-2 or TRBV6-3 and TRBJ2-3; tentatively, D is TRBD1 (6 bases). V was pared by 6 bases and J by 6 bases, with 16 bases between. CDR3 length equals 14 residues. Germline loops: CDR1 MNHEY, CDR2 SVGEGT. The chain's CDR3 is CASSRTGYRDTQYF. CDR3 bases: TGTGCCAGCAGCCGAACAGGGTACCGTGATACGCAGTATTTT.

This clonotype was seen a few times. The rearrangement joins TRBV5-6 to TRBJ1-2; TRBD1 might be the D (5 bases). Looked up from germline, CDR1 is SGHDT and CDR2 is YYEEEE. There are 15 residues in the CDR3. V was cut by 1 base and J by 0 bases, with 10 bases left in between. The CDR3 sequence is CASSLLAGPNYGYTF. DNA of the CDR3: TGTGCCAGCAGCTTGTTGGCAGGGCCTAACTATGGCTACACCTTC.

This clonotype was observed a single time. The rearrangement links TRBV7-2 to TRBJ1-2, with 7 bases aligning to TRBD1. In germline, CDR1 is SGHTA, CDR2 FQGNSA. The CDR3 extends over 14 amino acids. V trimming: 2 bases; J trimming: 9 bases; junction bases outside the gene matches: 9. As DNA, the CDR3 is TGTGCCAGCAGCTTAAGACAGGGATTAGGGAGCTACACCTTC. The encoded protein is CASSLRQGLGSYTF. The entire variable domain, with the rest obtained from reference TRBV7-2 and TRBJ1-2, is as follows: GAGVSQSPSNKVTEKGKDVELRCDPISGHTALYWYRQSLGQGLEFLIYFQGNSAPDKSGLPSDRFSAERTGGSVSTLTIQRTQQEDSAVYLCASSLRQGLGSYTFGSGTRLTVV.

The chain carries TRBV19 and TRBJ2-5; 7 bases map to TRBD1. The CDR3 runs to 17 residues. Germline CDR1 is LNHDA and CDR2 is SQIVND (reference sequence). Trimming cost V 4 bases and J 2 bases; bases outside gene matches: 13. Here the CDR3 reads CASSTSDRVWRQETQYF. As DNA, the CDR3 is TGTGCCAGTAGTACCTCAGACAGGGTATGGAGACAAGAGACCCAGTACTTC.

This chain uses TRBV20-1 with TRBJ1-5; no clear D. The CDR3 covers 13 residues. The germline CDR1 and CDR2 sequences are DFQATT and SNEGSKA (reference sequence). V was shortened by 3 bases and J by 0 bases, with 6 bases between the two germline ends. CDR3 region: CSASSTSNQPQHF. CDR3 nucleotides: TGCAGTGCTAGCAGTACTAGCAATCAGCCCCAGCATTTT.

This clonotype was observed at least ten times. Here the CDR3 reads CSAKGLAGSYEQYF. The CDR3 DNA is TGCAGTGCAAAGGGACTAGCGGGGTCCTACGAGCAGTACTTC. The chain employs TRBV20-1 and TRBJ2-7, with 13 bases identical to TRBD2. CDR1 and CDR2 (germline): DFQATT, SNEGSKA (reference sequence). The junction had 3 bases not matched to a gene; V was cut back by 6 bases and J by 1 base. There are 14 residues in the CDR3.

This clonotype was detected a few times. The chain combines TRBV20-1 with TRBJ1-2, with 7 bases matching TRBD1. The CDR3 loop spans 13 amino acids. Germline V gives CDR1 DFQATT, CDR2 SNEGSKA (reference sequence). The V segment lost 3 bases and the J segment 6 bases; nucleotides outside the gene matches: 7. The chain's CDR3 is CSARRQGKNGYTF. DNA for the CDR3: TGCAGTGCTAGGCGACAGGGTAAAAATGGCTACACCTTC.

The V gene is TRBV3-1, the J gene TRBJ1-2; 8 bases match TRBD1. This CDR3 is built from 15 residues. J gave up 2 bases and V 0 bases, and 2 bases lay outside the gene matches. CDR1 LGHDT and CDR2 YNNKEL come from the germline V gene (reference sequence). CDR3: CASSQDHRGNYGYTF. In DNA form, the CDR3 reads TGTGCCAGCAGCCAAGACCACAGGGGGAACTATGGCTACACCTTC.

This clonotype was seen a handful of times. The CDR3 nucleotides are TGTGCCAGCAGTGGTCCAGCCACAGATACGCAGTATTTT. This encodes CASSGPATDTQYF. This chain connects TRBV2 to TRBJ2-3; no clear D. There are 13 residues in the CDR3. Per germline, CDR1 SNHLY and CDR2 FYNNEI. V lost 4 bases, J lost 2 bases, and 7 bases lay in between.

Comments on this clonotype: A read error may explain this, as a much larger clone is one base away. The CDR3 sequence: CASSLRTDSYEQFF. In DNA form, the CDR3 reads TGTGCCAGCAGTTTACGGACAGACTCCTACGAGCAGTTCTTC. This chain links TRBV27 with TRBJ2-1, with D possibly TRBD1 on 6 matching bases. Germline V gene data show CDR1 as MNHEY and CDR2 as SMNVEV (reference sequence). V lost 2 bases, J lost 10 bases, and 15 bases lay in between. The CDR3 length is 14 residues.